The clone carrying this T cell receptor (beta chain) was detected many times. This sample was included in a study of low-dose radiotherapy and immunotherapy resistance in tumors. Time point: before trial treatment. TRAV- and TRBV-specific primers primed first-strand cDNA, covering alpha and beta chains. The PCR that amplified TCRs ran for approximately 20 cycles, relying on a constant-region primer and a V-primer adapter. TCRdb reanalysed the reads using MiXCR and keeps one entry per CDR3 protein. Counted here are tens of thousands of distinct CDR3 sequences, more than 25% occurring once; the ten biggest clones make up 11%. Sequenced here: PBMCs, sampled before treatment. This sequence originates from a female donor with ovarian cancer.

Written as DNA, the CDR3 is TGTGCCAGCAGCAGAACAGGGGATGGAAACACCATATATTTT. Protein product: CASSRTGDGNTIYF. The chain uses TRBV12-3 or TRBV12-4 and TRBJ1-3; 7 bases line up with TRBD1. The CDR3 loop spans 14 amino acids. V was clipped by 6 bases and J by 3 bases; unmatched bases: 5.